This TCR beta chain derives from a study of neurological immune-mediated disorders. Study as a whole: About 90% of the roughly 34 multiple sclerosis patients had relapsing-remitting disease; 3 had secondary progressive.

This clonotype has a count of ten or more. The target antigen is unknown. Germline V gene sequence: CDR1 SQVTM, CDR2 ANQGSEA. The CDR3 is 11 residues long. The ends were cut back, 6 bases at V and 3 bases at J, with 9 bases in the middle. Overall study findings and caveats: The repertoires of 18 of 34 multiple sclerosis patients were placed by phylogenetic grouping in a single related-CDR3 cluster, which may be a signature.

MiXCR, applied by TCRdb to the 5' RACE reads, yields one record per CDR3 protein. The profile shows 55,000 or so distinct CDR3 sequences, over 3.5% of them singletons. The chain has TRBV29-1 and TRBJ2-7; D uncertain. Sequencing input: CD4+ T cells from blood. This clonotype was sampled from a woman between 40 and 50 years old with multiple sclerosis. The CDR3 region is CSVVTDYEQYF. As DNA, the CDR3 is TGCAGCGTCGTGACCGACTACGAGCAGTACTTC.